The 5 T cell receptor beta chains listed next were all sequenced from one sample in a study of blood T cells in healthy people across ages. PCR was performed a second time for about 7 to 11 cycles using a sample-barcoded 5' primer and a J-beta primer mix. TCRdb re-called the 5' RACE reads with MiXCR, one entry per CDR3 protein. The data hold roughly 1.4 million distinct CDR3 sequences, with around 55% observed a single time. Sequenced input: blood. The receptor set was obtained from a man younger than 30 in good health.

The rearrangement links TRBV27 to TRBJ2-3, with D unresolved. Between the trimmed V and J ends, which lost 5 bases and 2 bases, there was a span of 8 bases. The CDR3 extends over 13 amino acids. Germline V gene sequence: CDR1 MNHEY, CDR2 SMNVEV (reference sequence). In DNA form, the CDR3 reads TGTGCCAGCAGTGTATGGCCCACAGATACGCAGTATTTT. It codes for CASSVWPTDTQYF.

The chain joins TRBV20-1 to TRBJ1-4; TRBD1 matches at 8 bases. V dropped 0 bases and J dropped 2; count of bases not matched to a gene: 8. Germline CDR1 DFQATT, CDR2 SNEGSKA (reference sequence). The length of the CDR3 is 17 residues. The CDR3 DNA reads TGCAGTGCTAGAGATATACAGGGGGGATCCACTAATGAAAAACTGTTTTTT. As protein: CSARDIQGGSTNEKLFF.

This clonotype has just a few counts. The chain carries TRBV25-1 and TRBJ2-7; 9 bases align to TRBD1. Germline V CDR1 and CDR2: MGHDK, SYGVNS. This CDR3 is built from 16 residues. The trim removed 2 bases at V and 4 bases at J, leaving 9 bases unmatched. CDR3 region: CASSETSHRGRYEQYF. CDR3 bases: TGTGCCAGCAGTGAAACCTCTCACAGGGGGCGATACGAGCAGTACTTC.

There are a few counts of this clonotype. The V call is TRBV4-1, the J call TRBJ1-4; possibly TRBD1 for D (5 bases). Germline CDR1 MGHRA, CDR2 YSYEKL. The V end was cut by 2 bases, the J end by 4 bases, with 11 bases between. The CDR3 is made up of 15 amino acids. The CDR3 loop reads CASSQQGDLNEKLFF. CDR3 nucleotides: TGCGCCAGCAGCCAACAGGGCGACCTTAATGAAAAACTGTTTTTT.

CDR3 residues: CASRPSGTRYTDTQYF. The CDR3 DNA sequence: TGTGCCAGCAGGCCTAGCGGGACTCGCTACACAGATACGCAGTATTTT. This chain joins TRBV6-6 and TRBJ2-3; 9 nucleotides align to TRBD2. J was trimmed by 2 bases and V by 6 bases; bases with no gene match: 9. The CDR3 has 16 residues. The germline V gene has CDR1 MNHNY and CDR2 SVGAGI (reference sequence).